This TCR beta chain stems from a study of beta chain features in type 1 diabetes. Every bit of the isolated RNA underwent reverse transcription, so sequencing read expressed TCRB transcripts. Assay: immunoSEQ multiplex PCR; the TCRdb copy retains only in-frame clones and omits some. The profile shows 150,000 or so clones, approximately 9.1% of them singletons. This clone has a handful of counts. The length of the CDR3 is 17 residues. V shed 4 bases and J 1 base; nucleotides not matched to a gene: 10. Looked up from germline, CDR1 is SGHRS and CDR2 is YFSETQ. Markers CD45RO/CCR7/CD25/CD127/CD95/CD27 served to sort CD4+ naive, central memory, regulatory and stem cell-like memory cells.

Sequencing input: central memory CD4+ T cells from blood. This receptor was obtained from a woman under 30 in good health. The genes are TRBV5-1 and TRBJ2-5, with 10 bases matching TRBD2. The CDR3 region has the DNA TGCGCCAGCAGCAGGGGGACTAGCGCCAACCTCCAAGAGACCCAGTACTTC. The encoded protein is CASSRGTSANLQETQYF.